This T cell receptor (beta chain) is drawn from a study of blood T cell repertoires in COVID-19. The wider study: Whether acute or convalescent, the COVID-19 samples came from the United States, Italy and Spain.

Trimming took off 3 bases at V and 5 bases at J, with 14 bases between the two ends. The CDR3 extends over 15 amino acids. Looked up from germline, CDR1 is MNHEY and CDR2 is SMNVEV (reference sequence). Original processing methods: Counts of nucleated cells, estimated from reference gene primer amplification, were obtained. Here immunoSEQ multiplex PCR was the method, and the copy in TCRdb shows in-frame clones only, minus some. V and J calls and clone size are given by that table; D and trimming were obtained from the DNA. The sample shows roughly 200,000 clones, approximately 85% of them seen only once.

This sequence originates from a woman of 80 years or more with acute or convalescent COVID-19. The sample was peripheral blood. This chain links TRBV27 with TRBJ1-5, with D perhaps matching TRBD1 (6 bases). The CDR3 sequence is CASSLARGVDQPQHF. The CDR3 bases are TGTGCCAGCAGTTTGGCCAGGGGTGTTGATCAGCCCCAGCATTTT.